The entry that follows covers one TCR beta chain sequence. Its target antigen remains unknown. No clone much larger than this one lies a single base away; base qualities are absent. For TCR beta library preparation, approximately 1.8 micrograms of genomic DNA was extracted from cryopreserved PBMCs. Longitudinal blood samples from CLL patients on ibrutinib monotherapy were analyzed using high-throughput TCR beta sequencing. The patients took part in an open-label, single-center phase 2 trial of ibrutinib monotherapy. The germline V gene yields SNHLY for CDR1 and FYNNEI for CDR2. The CDR3 holds 11 amino acids from the cysteine to the phenylalanine. Only the CDR3 part of the read is kept: 33 bases, read in frame from the first base. A distance of 7 bases separates the germline ends of V and J, which lose 8 bases and 3 bases respectively. This sample was taken from a study of cytotoxic CD8 clonotypes in ibrutinib-treated CLL (dated by TCRdb to the early 2020s). About the investigation overall: The cohort had 11 to 12 relapsed/refractory and some 15 treatment-naive patients; 17 were IGHV unmutated. Responses were partial in 25 or so patients and complete in 2; after median about 63 months follow-up, about 15 stayed in remission and roughly twelve progressed. Response samples were obtained after a median of about 13 months of treatment, with a range of roughly 6 to 40 months. Samples averaged approximately 260,000 productive templates and 94,082 productive rearrangements. Of the 90 or so people in the trial, approximately 28 had longitudinal samples available. Cryopreserved peripheral blood mononuclear cells were obtained prior to treatment, at the time of response, and at either disease progression or sustained remission. Beyond this particular receptor, the publication reports: Lymph node repertoires were not examined, and the timing of sampling was not matched between patients in sustained remission and those whose disease progressed. Public clonotypes were rare and either contracted or stayed stable during treatment, and the rise in clonality at ibrutinib response reflected the expansion of private clonotypes. Clonality rose at ibrutinib response, remained stable during sustained remission, and dropped back toward baseline at progression. At baseline, clonality was higher than in age-matched healthy donors and showed a strong correlation with circulating CD8+ T-cell counts.

Each clonotype received, on average, 10x coverage in deep resolution sequencing performed on a MiSeq, where the target depth lay between 1 in 1 million and 1 in 200,000 T cells. The immunoSEQ hsTCRB Kit was used to generate the TCR beta libraries. On the study's bioinformatics: Data were analyzed with ImmunoSEQ Data Assistant and ImmunoSEQ Analyzer, with V, D and J genes assigned per IMGT definitions. Clonality, with values ranging from 0 to 1, was calculated as one minus the normalized Shannon entropy of productive rearrangement frequencies. Only overrepresented clonotypes making up at least 0.05% of each patient's repertoire were included in the public clonotype analysis. More than ten age-matched healthy donor repertoires from immuneACCESS were used as controls for clonality. TCRdb re-hosts the immuneACCESS table, in-frame sequences only. Its copies lack some clones; in the studies checked, an unresolved V gene accounts for under half of them, and the cause for the rest is not known. V and J calls and clone size come straight from that table; D and trimming were deduced from the DNA. This sample is represented by some 290,000 clones; almost 80% of them were singletons. The ten largest clones add up to approximately 7% of the sample.

The source is a human donor with chronic lymphocytic leukemia. The rearrangement combines TRBV2 with TRBJ1-1, with the identity of the D gene unclear. This specimen consisted of PBMCs, obtained before ibrutinib treatment. The CDR3 sequence is CASHVYTEAFF. Read as DNA, the sequence is TGTGCCAGCCACGTGTACACTGAAGCTTTCTTT.